This is a list of T cell receptor beta chains from one sample in a study of somatic mutations in cytotoxic T cells in rheumatoid arthritis. Here immunoSEQ multiplex PCR was the method, and the copy in TCRdb shows in-frame clones only, minus some. This sample yields around 6,800 clones, of which 74% are seen a single time; around 15% belongs to the top ten. What was sequenced was CD8+ T cells sorted from blood. These receptors were collected from an adult with rheumatoid arthritis. Each CDR3 is given with its conserved first and last residue. Rows give clone size only sometimes, using once, few, many, or a class for an expanded clone.

abundance: few
j_gene: TRBJ1-1
v_gene: TRBV28
CDR3aa: CASSFLFDRVDTEAFF

abundance: -
j_gene: TRBJ2-3
v_gene: TRBV28
CDR3aa: CASSLRSETDALRREGLERDTQYF

abundance: few
j_gene: TRBJ1-2
v_gene: TRBV30
CDR3aa: CAWSVGAGAGWGYTF

abundance: -
j_gene: TRBJ2-2
v_gene: TRBV19
CDR3aa: CASRLNTGELFF

abundance: once
j_gene: TRBJ2-5
v_gene: TRBV7-9
CDR3aa: CASSGPSEVGETQYF

abundance: -
j_gene: TRBJ2-7
v_gene: TRBV7-9
CDR3aa: CASSNRDRGGYEQYF

abundance: -
j_gene: TRBJ1-2
v_gene: TRBV27
CDR3aa: CASSSGWGYTF

abundance: -
j_gene: TRBJ2-3
v_gene: TRBV4-1
CDR3aa: CASSQAHDTDTQYF

abundance: -
j_gene: TRBJ1-1
v_gene: TRBV5-4
CDR3aa: CASSSHRAEAFF

abundance: -
j_gene: TRBJ1-1
v_gene: TRBV7-8
CDR3aa: CASSSPSPDMNTEAFF

abundance: few
j_gene: TRBJ2-2
v_gene: TRBV7-8
CDR3aa: CASSLKVELFF

abundance: -
j_gene: TRBJ2-6
v_gene: TRBV27
CDR3aa: CASSSGAGANVLTF

abundance: -
j_gene: TRBJ2-7
v_gene: TRBV9
CDR3aa: CASSAGGADTYEQYF

abundance: -
j_gene: TRBJ2-7
v_gene: TRBV10-3
CDR3aa: CAISDPDFYEQYF

abundance: -
j_gene: TRBJ1-5
v_gene: TRBV7-2
CDR3aa: CASSLNRGGNQPQHF

abundance: once
j_gene: TRBJ2-5
v_gene: TRBV5-4
CDR3aa: CASSLEAGQETQYF

abundance: -
j_gene: TRBJ2-3
v_gene: TRBV7-2
CDR3aa: CASSTGEAADTQYF

abundance: -
j_gene: TRBJ2-5
v_gene: TRBV5-4
CDR3aa: CASSLGTGTKETQYF

abundance: -
j_gene: TRBJ2-7
v_gene: TRBV19
CDR3aa: CASSITTGQGYEQYF

abundance: -
j_gene: TRBJ2-1
v_gene: TRBV7-9
CDR3aa: CASSLGQGWNEQFF

abundance: -
j_gene: TRBJ1-2
v_gene: TRBV10-3
CDR3aa: CAIRTGELSGANYGYTF

abundance: -
j_gene: TRBJ1-2
v_gene: TRBV30
CDR3aa: CAWSEMGAGYTF

abundance: -
j_gene: TRBJ2-1
v_gene: TRBV5-6
CDR3aa: CASSLRPGGSYNEQFF

abundance: -
j_gene: TRBJ1-1
v_gene: TRBV28
CDR3aa: CASSFWGTEAFF

abundance: -
j_gene: TRBJ2-3
v_gene: TRBV4-1
CDR3aa: CASSQGRFTDTQYF